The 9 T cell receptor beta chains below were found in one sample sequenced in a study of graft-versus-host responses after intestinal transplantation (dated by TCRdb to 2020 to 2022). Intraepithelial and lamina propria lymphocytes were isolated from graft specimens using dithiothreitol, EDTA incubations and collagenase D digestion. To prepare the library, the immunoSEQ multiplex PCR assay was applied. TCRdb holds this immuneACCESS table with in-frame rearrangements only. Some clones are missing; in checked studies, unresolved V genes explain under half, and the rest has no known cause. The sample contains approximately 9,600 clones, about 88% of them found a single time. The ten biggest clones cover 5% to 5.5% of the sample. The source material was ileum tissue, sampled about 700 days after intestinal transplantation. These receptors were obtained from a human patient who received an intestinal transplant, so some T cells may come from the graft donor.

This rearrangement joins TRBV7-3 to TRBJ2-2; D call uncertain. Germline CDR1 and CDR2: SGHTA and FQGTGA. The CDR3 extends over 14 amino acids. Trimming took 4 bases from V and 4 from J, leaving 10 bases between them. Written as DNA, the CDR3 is TGTGCCAGCAGCTCATCAAGGTCCACCGGGGAGCTGTTTTTT. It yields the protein CASSSSRSTGELFF.

Written as DNA, the CDR3 is TGTGCCACCAAATCCGGCAACCAGACTAGCGGAGACCTCTACGAGCAGTACTTC. Translation: CATKSGNQTSGDLYEQYF. The V gene is TRBV10-3, the J gene TRBJ2-7; 9 bases line up with TRBD2. This CDR3 region has 18 residues. V was pared by 10 bases and J by 3 bases, with 22 bases of the junction left unmatched. CDR1 is ENHRY, CDR2 SYGVKD, per germline.

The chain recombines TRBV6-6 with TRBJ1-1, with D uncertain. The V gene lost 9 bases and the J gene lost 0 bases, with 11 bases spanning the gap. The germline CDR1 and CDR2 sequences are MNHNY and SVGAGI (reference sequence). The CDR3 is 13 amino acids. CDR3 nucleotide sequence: TGTGCCAGTCAACTGATGGTGAACACTGAAGCTTTCTTT. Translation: CASQLMVNTEAFF.

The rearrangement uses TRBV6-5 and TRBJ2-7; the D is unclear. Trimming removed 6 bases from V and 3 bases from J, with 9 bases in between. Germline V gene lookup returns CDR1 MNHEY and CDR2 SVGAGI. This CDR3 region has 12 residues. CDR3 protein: CASSWGGYEQYF. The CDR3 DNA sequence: TGTGCCAGCAGCTGGGGTGGCTACGAGCAGTACTTC.

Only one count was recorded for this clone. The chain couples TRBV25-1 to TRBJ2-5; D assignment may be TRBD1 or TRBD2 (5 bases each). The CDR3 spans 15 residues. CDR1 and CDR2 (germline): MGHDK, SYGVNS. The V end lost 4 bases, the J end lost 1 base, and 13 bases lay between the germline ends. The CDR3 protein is CASSALGTVQETQYF. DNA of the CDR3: TGTGCCAGCAGTGCCCTAGGGACGGTCCAAGAGACCCAGTACTTC.

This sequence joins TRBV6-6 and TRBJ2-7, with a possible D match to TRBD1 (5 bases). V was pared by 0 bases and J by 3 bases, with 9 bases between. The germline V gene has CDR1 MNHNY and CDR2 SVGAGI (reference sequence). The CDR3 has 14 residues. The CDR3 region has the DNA TGTGCCAGCAGTTACTCCGACAGAAACTACGAGCAGTACTTC. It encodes CASSYSDRNYEQYF.

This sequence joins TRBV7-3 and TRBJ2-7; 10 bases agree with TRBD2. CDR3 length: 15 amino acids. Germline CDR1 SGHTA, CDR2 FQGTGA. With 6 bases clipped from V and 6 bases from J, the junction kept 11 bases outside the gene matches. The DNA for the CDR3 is TGTGCCAGCAGTCCACGGTCTAGCGGGAGAGGCGAGCAGTACTTC. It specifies CASSPRSSGRGEQYF.

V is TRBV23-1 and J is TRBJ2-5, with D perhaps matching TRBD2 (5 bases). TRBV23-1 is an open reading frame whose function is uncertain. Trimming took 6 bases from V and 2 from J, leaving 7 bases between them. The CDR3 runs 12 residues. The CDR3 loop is CASRAVQETQYF. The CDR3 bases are TGCGCCAGCAGAGCGGTTCAAGAGACCCAGTACTTC.

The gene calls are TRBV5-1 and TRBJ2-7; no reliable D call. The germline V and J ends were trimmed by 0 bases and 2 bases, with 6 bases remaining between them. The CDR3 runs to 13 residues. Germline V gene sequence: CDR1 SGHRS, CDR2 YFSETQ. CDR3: CASSLVGPYEQYF. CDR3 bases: TGCGCCAGCAGCTTGGTAGGTCCCTACGAGCAGTACTTC.